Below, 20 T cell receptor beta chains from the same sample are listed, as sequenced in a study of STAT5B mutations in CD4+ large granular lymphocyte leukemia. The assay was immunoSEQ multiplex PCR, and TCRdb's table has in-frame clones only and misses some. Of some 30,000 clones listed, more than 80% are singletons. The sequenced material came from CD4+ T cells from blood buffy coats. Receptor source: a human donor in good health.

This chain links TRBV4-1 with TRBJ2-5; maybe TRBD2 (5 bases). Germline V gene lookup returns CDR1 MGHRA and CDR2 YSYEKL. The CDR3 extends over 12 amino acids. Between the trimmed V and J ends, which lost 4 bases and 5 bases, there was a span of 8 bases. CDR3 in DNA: TGCGCCAGCAGCCCGGAGCGGGAGACCCAGTACTTC. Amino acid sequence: CASSPERETQYF.

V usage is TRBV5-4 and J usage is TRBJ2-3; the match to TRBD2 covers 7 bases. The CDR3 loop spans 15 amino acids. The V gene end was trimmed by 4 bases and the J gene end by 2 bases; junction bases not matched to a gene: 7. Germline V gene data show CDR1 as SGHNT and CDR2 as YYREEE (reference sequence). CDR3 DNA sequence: TGTGCCAGCAGCACTCCGGGACTACACACAGATACGCAGTATTTT. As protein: CASSTPGLHTDTQYF.

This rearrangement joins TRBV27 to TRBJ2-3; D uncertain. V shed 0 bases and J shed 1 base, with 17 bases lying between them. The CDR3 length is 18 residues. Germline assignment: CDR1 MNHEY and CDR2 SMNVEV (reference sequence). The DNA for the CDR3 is TGTGCCAGCAGTTTATCTATCTTGACAAGGGTGGGCACAGATACGCAGTATTTT. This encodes CASSLSILTRVGTDTQYF.

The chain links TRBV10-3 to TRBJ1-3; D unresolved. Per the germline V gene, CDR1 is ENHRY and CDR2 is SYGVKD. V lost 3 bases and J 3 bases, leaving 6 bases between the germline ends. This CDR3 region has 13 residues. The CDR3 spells CAISEGIGNTIYF. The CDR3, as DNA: TGTGCCATCAGTGAAGGGATTGGAAACACCATATATTTT.

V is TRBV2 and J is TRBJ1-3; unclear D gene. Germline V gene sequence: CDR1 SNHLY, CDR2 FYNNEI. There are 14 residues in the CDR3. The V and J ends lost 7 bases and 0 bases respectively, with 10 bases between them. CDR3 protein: CASIKTSSGNTIYF. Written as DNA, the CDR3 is TGTGCCAGCATAAAGACCAGCTCTGGAAACACCATATATTTT.

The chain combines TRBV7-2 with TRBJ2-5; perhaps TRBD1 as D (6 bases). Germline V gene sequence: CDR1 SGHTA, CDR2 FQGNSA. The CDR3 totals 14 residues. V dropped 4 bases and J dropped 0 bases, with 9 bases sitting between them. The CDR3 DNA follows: TGTGCCAGCAGCTCGGACAGAGACCAAGAGACCCAGTACTTC. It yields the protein CASSSDRDQETQYF.

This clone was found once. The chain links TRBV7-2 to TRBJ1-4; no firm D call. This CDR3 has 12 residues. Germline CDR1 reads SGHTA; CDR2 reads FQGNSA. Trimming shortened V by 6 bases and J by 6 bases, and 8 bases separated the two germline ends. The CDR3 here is CASRRTDEKLFF. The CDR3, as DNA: TGTGCCAGCAGACGGACGGATGAAAAACTGTTTTTT.

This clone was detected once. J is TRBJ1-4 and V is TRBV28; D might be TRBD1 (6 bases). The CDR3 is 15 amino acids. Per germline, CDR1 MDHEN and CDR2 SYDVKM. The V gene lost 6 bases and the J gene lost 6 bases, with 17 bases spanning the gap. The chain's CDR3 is CASSLWAQGYEKLFF. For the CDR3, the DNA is TGTGCCAGCAGCCTATGGGCCCAGGGGTATGAAAAACTGTTTTTT.

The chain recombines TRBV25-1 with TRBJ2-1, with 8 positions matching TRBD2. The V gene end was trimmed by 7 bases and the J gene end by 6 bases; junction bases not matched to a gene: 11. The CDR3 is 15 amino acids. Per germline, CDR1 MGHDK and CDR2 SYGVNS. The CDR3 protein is CASIPSGSGTNEQFF. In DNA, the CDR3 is TGTGCCAGCATCCCAAGTGGTAGCGGGACCAATGAGCAGTTCTTC.

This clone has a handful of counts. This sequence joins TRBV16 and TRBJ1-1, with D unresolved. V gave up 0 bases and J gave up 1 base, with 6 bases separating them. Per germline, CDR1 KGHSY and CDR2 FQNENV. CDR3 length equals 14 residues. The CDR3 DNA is TGTGCCAGCAGCCAATCCCAGGCGAACACTGAAGCTTTCTTT. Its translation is CASSQSQANTEAFF. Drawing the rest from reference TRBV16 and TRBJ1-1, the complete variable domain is GEEVAQTPKHLVRGEGQKAKLYCAPIKGHSYVFWYQQVLKNEFKFLISFQNENVFDETGMPKERFSAKCLPNSPCSLEIQATKLEDSAVYFCASSQSQANTEAFFGQGTRLTVV.

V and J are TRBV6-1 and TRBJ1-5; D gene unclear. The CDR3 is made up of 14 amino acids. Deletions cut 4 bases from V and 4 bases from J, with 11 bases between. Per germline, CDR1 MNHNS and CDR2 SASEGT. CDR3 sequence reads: CASSGPYGNQPQHF. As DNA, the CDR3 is TGTGCCAGCAGTGGCCCTTATGGGAATCAGCCCCAGCATTTT.

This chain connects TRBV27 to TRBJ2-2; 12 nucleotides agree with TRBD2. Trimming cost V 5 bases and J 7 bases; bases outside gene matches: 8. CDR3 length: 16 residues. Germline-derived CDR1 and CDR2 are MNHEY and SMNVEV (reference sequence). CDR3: CASSTRLAGEVGELFF. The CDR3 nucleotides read TGTGCCAGCAGTACAAGACTAGCGGGAGAGGTCGGGGAGCTGTTTTTT.

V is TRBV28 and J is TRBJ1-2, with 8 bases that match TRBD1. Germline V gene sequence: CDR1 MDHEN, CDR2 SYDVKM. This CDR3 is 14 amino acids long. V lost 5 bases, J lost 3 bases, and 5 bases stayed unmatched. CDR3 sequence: CASSDRTGYYGYTF. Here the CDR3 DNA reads TGTGCCAGCAGTGATCGGACAGGGTACTATGGCTACACCTTC.

CDR3 sequence reads: CASSPLRDPEEQFF. The CDR3 DNA reads TGTGCCAGCTCACCATTGAGGGACCCCGAGGAGCAGTTCTTC. The chain combines TRBV18 with TRBJ2-1; D is possibly TRBD1 or TRBD2 (5 bases each). The CDR3 totals 14 residues. V dropped 2 bases and J dropped 10 bases, with 15 bases sitting between them. From germline, CDR1 is KGHSH and CDR2 LQKENI. Together with reference TRBV18 and TRBJ2-1, the CDR3 gives the full variable domain: NAGVMQNPRHLVRRRGQEARLRCSPMKGHSHVYWYRQLPEEGLKFMVYLQKENIIDESGMPKERFSAEFPKEGPSILRIQQVVRGDSAAYFCASSPLRDPEEQFFGPGTRLTVL.

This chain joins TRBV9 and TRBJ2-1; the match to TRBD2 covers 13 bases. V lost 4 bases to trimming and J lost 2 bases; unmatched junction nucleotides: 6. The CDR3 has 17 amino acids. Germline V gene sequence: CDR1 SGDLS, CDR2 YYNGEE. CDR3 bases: TGTGCCAGCAGCCCCATTGGACTAGCGGGGGCCTACAATGAGCAGTTCTTC. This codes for CASSPIGLAGAYNEQFF.

The CDR3 spells CASSPPTGNTEAFF. In DNA form, the CDR3 reads TGTGCCAGTAGTCCCCCGACCGGCAACACTGAAGCTTTCTTT. This chain uses TRBV19 with TRBJ1-1; D unresolved. Germline assignment: CDR1 LNHDA and CDR2 SQIVND (reference sequence). The CDR3 is 14 amino acids. V was shortened by 5 bases and J by 2 bases, with 12 bases between the two germline ends.

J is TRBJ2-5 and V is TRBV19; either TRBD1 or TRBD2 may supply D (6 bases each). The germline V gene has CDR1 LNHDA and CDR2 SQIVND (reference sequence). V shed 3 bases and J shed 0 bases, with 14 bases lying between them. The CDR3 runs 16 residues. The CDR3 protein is CASSIWGRTDQETQYF. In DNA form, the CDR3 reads TGTGCCAGTAGTATTTGGGGGAGGACAGACCAAGAGACCCAGTACTTC.

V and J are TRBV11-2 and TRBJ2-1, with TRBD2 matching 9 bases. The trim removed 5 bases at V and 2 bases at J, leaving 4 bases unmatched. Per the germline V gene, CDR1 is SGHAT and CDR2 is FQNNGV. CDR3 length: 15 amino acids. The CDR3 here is CASSHRLAAYNEQFF. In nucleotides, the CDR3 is TGTGCCAGCAGCCACAGACTAGCGGCCTACAATGAGCAGTTCTTC.

The CDR3 spells CASSPQVSAIFYEQYF. CDR3 bases: TGTGCCAGCTCACCACAGGTTAGCGCGATTTTCTACGAGCAGTACTTC. The gene calls are TRBV18 and TRBJ2-7; maybe TRBD2 (5 bases). From germline, CDR1 is KGHSH and CDR2 LQKENI. The CDR3 spans 16 residues. Trimming left V 1 base short and J 3 bases short, with 16 bases between.

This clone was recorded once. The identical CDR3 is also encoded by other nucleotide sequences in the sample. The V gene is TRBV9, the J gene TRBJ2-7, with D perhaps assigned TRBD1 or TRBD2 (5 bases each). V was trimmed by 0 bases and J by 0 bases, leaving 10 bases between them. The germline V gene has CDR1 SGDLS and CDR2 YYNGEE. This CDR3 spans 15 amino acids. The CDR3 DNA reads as TGTGCCAGCAGCGTAGGTGGGGGTAACTCCTACGAGCAGTACTTC. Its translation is CASSVGGGNSYEQYF.